This TCR beta chain appears in the sequencing data of a study of T cells expressing NK-cell markers. Background on the study: Seven sequenced donors out of eight were HCMV-seropositive, one seronegative. Study findings and constraints: Similarly, these clonotypes led the CD3+CD56-NKG2C+ fraction as well in several donors.

TCRdb reprocessed the 5' RACE reads, keeping one entry per CDR3 protein, no DNA. In all, the sample yields about 30,000 distinct CDR3 sequences. Of note for this clonotype: The target antigen is unknown.

Germline values: CDR1 SGHRS, CDR2 YFSETQ. The CDR3 runs 15 residues. The chain combines TRBV5-1 with TRBJ1-3; the D call from TCRdb, TRBD1, cannot be confirmed without DNA. Sequencing was performed on blood T cells: a sorted CD56 or NKG2C T cell subset, CD4+ or CD8+ T cells, or bulk PBMC T cells (not recorded which). This sequence was found in a woman between 18 and 69 years old in good health. The CDR3 spells CASSSGQLAGNTIYF. The full variable domain, its missing parts supplied by reference TRBV5-1 and TRBJ1-3, is KAGVTQTPRYLIKTRGQQVTLSCSPISGHRSVSWYQQTPGQGLQFLFEYFSETQRNKGNFPGRFSGRQFSNSRSEMNVSTLELGDSALYLCASSSGQLAGNTIYFGEGSWLTVV.